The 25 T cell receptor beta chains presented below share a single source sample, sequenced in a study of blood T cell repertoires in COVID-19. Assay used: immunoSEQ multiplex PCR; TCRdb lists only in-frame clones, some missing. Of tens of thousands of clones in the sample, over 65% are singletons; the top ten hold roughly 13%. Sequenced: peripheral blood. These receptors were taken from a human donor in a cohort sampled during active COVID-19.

CDR3 amino acids: CASTPDRLGGYTF. CDR3 sequence (DNA): TGTGCCAGTACTCCGGACAGGTTGGGTGGCTACACCTTC. The chain joins TRBV19 to TRBJ1-2; 7 nucleotides align to TRBD1. The CDR3 covers 13 residues. CDR1 is LNHDA and CDR2 is SQIVND in the germline V gene (reference sequence). The ends lost 7 bases at V and 7 bases at J; junction bases unmatched: 9.

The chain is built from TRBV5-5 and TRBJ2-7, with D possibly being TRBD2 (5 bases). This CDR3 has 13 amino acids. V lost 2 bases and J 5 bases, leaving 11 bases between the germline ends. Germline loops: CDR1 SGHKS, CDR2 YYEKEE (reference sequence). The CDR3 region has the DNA TGTGCCAGCAGCTTCAAGGGTAGCGACGAGCAGTACTTC. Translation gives CASSFKGSDEQYF.

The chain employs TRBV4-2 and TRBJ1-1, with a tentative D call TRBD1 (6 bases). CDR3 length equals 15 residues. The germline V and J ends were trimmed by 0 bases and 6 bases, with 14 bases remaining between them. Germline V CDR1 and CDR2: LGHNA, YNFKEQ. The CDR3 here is CASSQEFRDNAEAFF. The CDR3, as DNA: TGTGCCAGCAGCCAAGAGTTTCGGGACAACGCTGAAGCTTTCTTT.

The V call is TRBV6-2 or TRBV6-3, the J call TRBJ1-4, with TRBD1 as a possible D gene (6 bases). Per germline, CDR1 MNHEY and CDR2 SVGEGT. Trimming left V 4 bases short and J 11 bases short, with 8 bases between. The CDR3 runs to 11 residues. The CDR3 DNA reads TGTGCCAGCAGTTCACAGGGTAAACTGTTTTTT. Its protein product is CASSSQGKLFF.

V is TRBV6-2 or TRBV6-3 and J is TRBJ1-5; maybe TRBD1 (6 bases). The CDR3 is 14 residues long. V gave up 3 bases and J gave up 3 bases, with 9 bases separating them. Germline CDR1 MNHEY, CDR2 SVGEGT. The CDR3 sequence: CASSYGTNNQPQHF. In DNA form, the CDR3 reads TGTGCCAGCAGTTATGGGACAAACAATCAGCCCCAGCATTTT.

The CDR3 nucleotides are TGTGCCAGCTCTCGGGACAGGGCCTACGAGCAGTACTTC. Amino acids: CASSRDRAYEQYF. This rearrangement joins TRBV6-5 to TRBJ2-7; 9 bases agree with TRBD1. Per the germline V gene, CDR1 is MNHEY and CDR2 is SVGAGI. The CDR3 extends over 13 amino acids. With 8 bases clipped from V and 2 bases from J, the junction kept 4 bases outside the gene matches.

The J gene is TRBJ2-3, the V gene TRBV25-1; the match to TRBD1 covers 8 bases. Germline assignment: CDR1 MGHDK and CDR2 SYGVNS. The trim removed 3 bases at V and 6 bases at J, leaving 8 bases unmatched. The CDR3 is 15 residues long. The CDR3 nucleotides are TGTGCCAGCAGTGATACCCGGACAGGGTGGGATACGCAGTATTTT. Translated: CASSDTRTGWDTQYF.

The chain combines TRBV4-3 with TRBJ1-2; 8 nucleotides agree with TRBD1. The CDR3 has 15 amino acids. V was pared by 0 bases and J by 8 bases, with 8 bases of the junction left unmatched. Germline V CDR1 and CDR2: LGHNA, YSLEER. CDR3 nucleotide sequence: TGCGCCAGCAGCCAAGATCAGGGGGCAGGAGAAGGCTACACCTTC. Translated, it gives CASSQDQGAGEGYTF.

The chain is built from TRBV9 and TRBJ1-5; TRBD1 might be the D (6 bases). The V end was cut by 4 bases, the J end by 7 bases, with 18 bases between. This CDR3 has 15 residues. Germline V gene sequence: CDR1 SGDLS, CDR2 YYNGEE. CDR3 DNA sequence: TGTGCCAGCAGCCCGGGACAAGACCCCCGGCAGCCCCAGCATTTT. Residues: CASSPGQDPRQPQHF. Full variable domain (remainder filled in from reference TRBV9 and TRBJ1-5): DSGVTQTPKHLITATGQRVTLRCSPRSGDLSVYWYQQSLDQGLQFLIQYYNGEERAKGNILERFSAQQFPDLHSELNLSSLELGDSALYFCASSPGQDPRQPQHFGDGTRLSIL.

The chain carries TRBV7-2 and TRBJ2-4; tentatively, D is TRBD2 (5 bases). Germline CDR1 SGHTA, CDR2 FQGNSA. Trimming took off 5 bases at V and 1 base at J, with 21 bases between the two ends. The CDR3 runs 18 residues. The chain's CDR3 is CASSTSRRLMGAKNIQYF. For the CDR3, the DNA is TGTGCCAGCAGCACTAGTAGAAGATTAATGGGGGCCAAAAACATTCAGTACTTC.

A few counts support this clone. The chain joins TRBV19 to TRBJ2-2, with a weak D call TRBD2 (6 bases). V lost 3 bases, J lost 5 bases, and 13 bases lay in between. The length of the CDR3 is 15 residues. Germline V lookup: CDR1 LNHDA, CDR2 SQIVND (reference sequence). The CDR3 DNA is TGTGCCAGTAGTATGGCCATGGCGGGAACCGGGGAGCTGTTTTTT. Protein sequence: CASSMAMAGTGELFF.

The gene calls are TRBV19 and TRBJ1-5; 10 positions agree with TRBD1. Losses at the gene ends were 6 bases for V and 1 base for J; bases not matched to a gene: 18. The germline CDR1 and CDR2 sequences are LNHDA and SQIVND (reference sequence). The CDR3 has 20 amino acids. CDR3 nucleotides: TGTGCCAGTAGGGGACCGGGGTGGACAGGGGGATCTTTAAGCAATCAGCCCCAGCATTTT. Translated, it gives CASRGPGWTGGSLSNQPQHF.

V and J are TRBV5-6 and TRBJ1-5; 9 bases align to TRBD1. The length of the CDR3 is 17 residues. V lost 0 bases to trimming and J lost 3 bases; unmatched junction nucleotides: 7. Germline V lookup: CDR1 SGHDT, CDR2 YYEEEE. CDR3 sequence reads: CASSLESDRGPNQPQHF. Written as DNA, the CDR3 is TGTGCCAGCAGCTTGGAGTCGGACAGGGGCCCCAATCAGCCCCAGCATTTT.

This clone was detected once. CDR3 sequence: CASSKRSTEAFF. CDR3 coding DNA: TGTGCCAGCAGCAAACGTAGCACTGAAGCTTTCTTT. The rearrangement uses TRBV6-2 or TRBV6-3 and TRBJ1-1, with D unclear. The germline V gene encodes CDR1 MNHEY and CDR2 SVGEGT. The V gene lost 6 bases and the J gene lost 4 bases, with 9 bases spanning the gap. The CDR3 is 12 amino acids.

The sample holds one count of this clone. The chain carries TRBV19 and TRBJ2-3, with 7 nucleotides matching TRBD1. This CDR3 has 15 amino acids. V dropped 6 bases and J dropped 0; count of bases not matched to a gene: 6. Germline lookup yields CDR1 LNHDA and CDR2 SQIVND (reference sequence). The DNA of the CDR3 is TGTGCCAGTAGCAAGGGACAGCCAAGCACAGATACGCAGTATTTT. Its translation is CASSKGQPSTDTQYF.

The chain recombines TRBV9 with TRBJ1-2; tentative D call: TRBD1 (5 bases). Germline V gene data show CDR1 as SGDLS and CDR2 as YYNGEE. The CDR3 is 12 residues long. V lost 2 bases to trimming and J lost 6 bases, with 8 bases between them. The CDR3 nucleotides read TGTGCCAGCAGCGTCGGAGGGGATGGCTACACCTTC. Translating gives CASSVGGDGYTF.

The DNA for the CDR3 is TGTGCCTGGAGAACGAAGCGGGGGTGGAATGAGCAGTTCTTC. Translating gives CAWRTKRGWNEQFF. V is TRBV30 and J is TRBJ2-1; 8 nucleotides align to TRBD2. V lost 3 bases to trimming and J lost 7 bases; unmatched junction nucleotides: 8. CDR1 and CDR2 from the germline V gene are GTSNPN and SVGIG (reference sequence). CDR3 length: 14 residues.

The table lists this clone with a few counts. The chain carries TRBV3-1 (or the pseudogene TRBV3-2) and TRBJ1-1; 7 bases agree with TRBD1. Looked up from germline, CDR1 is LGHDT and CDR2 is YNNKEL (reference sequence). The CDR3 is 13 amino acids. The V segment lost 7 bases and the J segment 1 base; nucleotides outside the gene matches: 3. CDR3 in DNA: TGTGCCAGCACCTCAGGGGGGAACACTGAAGCTTTCTTT. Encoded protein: CASTSGGNTEAFF.

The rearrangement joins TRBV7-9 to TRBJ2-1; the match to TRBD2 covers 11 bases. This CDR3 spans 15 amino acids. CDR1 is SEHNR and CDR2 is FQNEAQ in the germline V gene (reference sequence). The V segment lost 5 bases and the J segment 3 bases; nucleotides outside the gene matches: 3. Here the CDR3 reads CASSPTSGGYNEQFF. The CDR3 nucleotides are TGTGCCAGCAGCCCTACTAGCGGGGGCTACAATGAGCAGTTCTTC.

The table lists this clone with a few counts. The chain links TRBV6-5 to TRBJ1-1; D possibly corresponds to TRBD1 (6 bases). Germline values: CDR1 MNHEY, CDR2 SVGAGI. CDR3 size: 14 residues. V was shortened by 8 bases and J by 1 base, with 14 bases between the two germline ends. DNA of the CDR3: TGTGCCAGCTGGTCAGGGGCACAGAACACTGAAGCTTTCTTT. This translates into CASWSGAQNTEAFF.

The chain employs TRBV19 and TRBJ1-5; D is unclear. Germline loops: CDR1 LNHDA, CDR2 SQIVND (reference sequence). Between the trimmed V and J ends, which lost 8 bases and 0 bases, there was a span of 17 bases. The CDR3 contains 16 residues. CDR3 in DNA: TGTGCCAGTCGAAACAGCCTGACACTTAGCAATCAGCCCCAGCATTTT. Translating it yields CASRNSLTLSNQPQHF.

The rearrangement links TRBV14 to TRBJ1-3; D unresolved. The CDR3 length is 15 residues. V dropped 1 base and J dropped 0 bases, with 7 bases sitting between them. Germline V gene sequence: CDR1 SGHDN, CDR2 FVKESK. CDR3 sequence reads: CASSQGAHSGNTIYF. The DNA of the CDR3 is TGTGCCAGCAGCCAAGGGGCCCACTCTGGAAACACCATATATTTT.

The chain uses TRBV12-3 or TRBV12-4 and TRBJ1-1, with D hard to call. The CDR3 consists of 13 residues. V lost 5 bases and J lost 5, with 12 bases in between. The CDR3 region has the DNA TGTGCCAGCAGTCGAAACCGGTGGACTGAAGCTTTCTTT. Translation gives CASSRNRWTEAFF.

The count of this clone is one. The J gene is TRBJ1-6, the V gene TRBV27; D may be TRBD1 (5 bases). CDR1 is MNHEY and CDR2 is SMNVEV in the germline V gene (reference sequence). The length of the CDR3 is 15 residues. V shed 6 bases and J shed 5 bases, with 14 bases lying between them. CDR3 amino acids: CASRRWGGDNSPLHF. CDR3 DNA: TGTGCCAGCAGGAGGTGGGGGGGGGATAATTCACCCCTCCACTTT.

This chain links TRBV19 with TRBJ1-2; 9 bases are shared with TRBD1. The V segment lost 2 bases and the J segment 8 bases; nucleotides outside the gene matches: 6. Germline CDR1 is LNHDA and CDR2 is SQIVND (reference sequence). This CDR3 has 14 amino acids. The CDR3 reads CASSIRGQGYGYTF. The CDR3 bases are TGTGCCAGTAGTATAAGGGGACAGGGATACGGCTACACCTTC.